This is a list of T cell receptor beta chains from one sample in a study of blood T cell repertoires in COVID-19. The method was immunoSEQ multiplex PCR; TCRdb's version includes in-frame clones alone and lacks a portion of them. The profile shows 300,000 to 400,000 clones, approximately 87% of them singletons. The sequencing input was peripheral blood. These receptors all come from a woman aged 30 to 39 with COVID-19, enrolled during active disease. The CDR3 runs from the conserved cysteine through the conserved F or W. D genes are given only for firm matches. Not all rows give a size; the values are once, few, many and, for expanded clones, a class.

clone_size j_call v_call d_call cdr3_nt cdr3_aa
- TRBJ1-1 TRBV10-3 TRBD1 TGTGCCATCAGTACCTATGGACAGGTGAACACTGAAGCTTTCTTT CAISTYGQVNTEAFF
- TRBJ2-7 TRBV4-1 TRBD1 TGCGCCAGCAGCCCACAACAGGGGTACGAGCAGTACTTC CASSPQQGYEQYF
- TRBJ1-1 TRBV10-3 - TGTGCCATCAGTGAGTCCGGGGGGCGCTACGGAGAAGCTTTCTTT CAISESGGRYGEAFF
- TRBJ1-1 TRBV19 - TGTGCCAGTTCCAGGGTAGGCACTGAAGCTTTCTTT CASSRVGTEAFF
- TRBJ1-1 TRBV9 - TGTGCCAGCAGCGTAGTTGGCGGGTCTGAAGCTTTCTTT CASSVVGGSEAFF
once TRBJ2-1 TRBV27 TRBD2 TGTGCCAGCAGGCTCAGGACTAGCGGGTACAATGAGCAGTTCTTC CASRLRTSGYNEQFF
- TRBJ1-4 TRBV15 TRBD1 TGTGCCACCAGCAGGAAGGGGGGCCAGGGGGCGCATAATGAAAAACTGTTTTTT CATSRKGGQGAHNEKLFF
- TRBJ2-1 TRBV9 - TGTGCCAGCAGCGTAGCGGTCCCCGTTACCGAGCAGTTCTTC CASSVAVPVTEQFF
- TRBJ2-1 TRBV5-1 - TGCGCCAGCAGTTTTACAGGGAATGAGCAGTTCTTC CASSFTGNEQFF
- TRBJ2-7 TRBV7-3 - TGTGCCAGCAGCCCCGGGTCAAGAAACGAGCAGTACTTC CASSPGSRNEQYF
- TRBJ2-1 TRBV7-2 TRBD2 TGTGCCAGCAGCCCATCTAGCGGACCAAATGAGCAGTTCTTC CASSPSSGPNEQFF
- TRBJ1-3 TRBV5-1 - TGCGCCAGCAGCTCGACAACAGGGTCCGGAAACACCATATATTTT CASSSTTGSGNTIYF
once TRBJ2-5 TRBV15 - TGTGCCACCAGCAGAGATCAGGGTTGGGAGACCCAGTACTTC CATSRDQGWETQYF
- TRBJ1-1 TRBV7-3 - TGTGCCAGCAGCTTAGGGGCAAACACTGAAGCTTTCTTT CASSLGANTEAFF
- TRBJ1-1 TRBV5-1 - TGCGCCAGCAGCGCCGGACAGCCGAACACTGAAGCTTTCTTT CASSAGQPNTEAFF
- TRBJ2-4 TRBV9 TRBD2 TGTGCCAGCAGCGTAGATCTAGCGGGGAGCAAAAACATTCAGTACTTC CASSVDLAGSKNIQYF
- TRBJ1-2 TRBV5-6 - TGTGCCAGCAGCTTTGGGGAGGGTAGCTATGGCTACACCTTC CASSFGEGSYGYTF
- TRBJ2-1 TRBV19 - TGTGCCAGTAGTCTCGAGAACGGTGCCTACAATGAGCAGTTCTTC CASSLENGAYNEQFF
- TRBJ2-7 TRBV28 TRBD2 TGTGCCAGCATCGGCCTAGCGGAGTACTCCTACGAGCAGTACTTC CASIGLAEYSYEQYF
- TRBJ2-7 TRBV7-9 TRBD1 TGTGCCAGCAGCTTAGCGCAGGGACAGAATTACGAGCAGTACTTC CASSLAQGQNYEQYF
- TRBJ1-3 TRBV7-9 TRBD1 TGTGCCAGCAGCCCGTGGACAGGCTCTGGAAACACCATATATTTT CASSPWTGSGNTIYF
- TRBJ2-3 TRBV20-1 TRBD2 TGCAGTGCTAGTCCCAGCGGGAGAGGGGATACGCAGTATTTT CSASPSGRGDTQYF
- TRBJ1-5 TRBV25-1 - TGTGCCAGCAGTGTAGGGGATGCCTATCAGCCCCAGCATTTT CASSVGDAYQPQHF
- TRBJ1-6 TRBV10-3 TRBD1 TGTGCCATCAGGGCGGAAGACAGGGACAATTCACCCCTCCACTTT CAIRAEDRDNSPLHF
once TRBJ1-6 TRBV28 - TGTGCCAGCAGTTCGAGCTCCTATAATTCACCCCTCCACTTT CASSSSSYNSPLHF
- TRBJ1-5 TRBV29-1 - TGCAGCGTTGAAGGGGGGCAGGGGCAGCCCCAGCATTTT CSVEGGQGQPQHF
- TRBJ1-1 TRBV4-1 - TGCGCCAGCAGCCTAGGTTCGGGGGGGAAGACTGAAGCTTTCTTT CASSLGSGGKTEAFF
- TRBJ1-4 TRBV5-1 TRBD1 TGCGCCAGCAGCTTGACTACCAGACAGGGAGGAGGTGAAAAACTGTTTTTT CASSLTTRQGGGEKLFF
- TRBJ1-1 TRBV19 - TGTGCCAGTAGTACCGGACAAGACACTGAAGCTTTCTTT CASSTGQDTEAFF
many TRBJ1-5 TRBV6-4 TRBD1 TGTGCCAGCAGTGACCCGCGGACAGGGGGAGTGGGTATAAGCAATCAGCCCCAGCATTTT CASSDPRTGGVGISNQPQHF
- TRBJ2-3 TRBV6-6 TRBD2 TGTGCCAGCAGTCAAAGGGGACTAGCGGTATCTAGCACAGATACGCAGTATTTT CASSQRGLAVSSTDTQYF
- TRBJ1-4 TRBV6-5 - TGTGCCAGCAGTTACCAGACATTTGCAACTAATGAAAAACTGTTTTTT CASSYQTFATNEKLFF
- TRBJ2-5 TRBV19 - TGTGCCAGTAGTGGCGGCTTATGGGAGACCCAGTACTTC CASSGGLWETQYF
- TRBJ2-5 TRBV10-3 - TGTGCCATCGGCCGGGAACAAGAGACCCAGTACTTC CAIGREQETQYF
- TRBJ1-3 TRBV30 TRBD1 TGTGCCTGGAGGCTACAGGGGTTTGGAAACACCATATATTTT CAWRLQGFGNTIYF
- TRBJ2-3 TRBV7-3 TRBD2 TGTGCCAGCAGCCCAGGGACTAGCGGGGCGCTAACAGATACGCAGTATTTT CASSPGTSGALTDTQYF
- TRBJ2-7 TRBV5-4 - TGTGCCAGCAGCTTCGGGCAGGGATCCGGTTACGAGCAGTACTTC CASSFGQGSGYEQYF
- TRBJ1-1 TRBV5-1 - TGCGCCAGCAGCCCCCTCCCGGGGGTGGACACTGAAGCTTTCTTT CASSPLPGVDTEAFF
- TRBJ2-1 TRBV24-1 - TGTGCCACCAGTGGAGGTCCTCCTGAGCAGTTCTTC CATSGGPPEQFF
- TRBJ1-1 TRBV6-1 TRBD1 TGTGCCAGCAGTGAAGCGCAGGGGGCTGGCACTGAAGCTTTCTTT CASSEAQGAGTEAFF
- TRBJ2-3 TRBV9 - TGTGCCAGCAGCGTAACTAGCACAGATACGCAGTATTTT CASSVTSTDTQYF
once TRBJ2-1 TRBV7-9 - TGTGCCAGCAGCTGGCAGGGAAGAGCGGGTGCCTACAATGAGCAGTTCTTC CASSWQGRAGAYNEQFF
- TRBJ2-1 TRBV6-5 - TGTGCCAGCAGTTATAGCGGACCAAACAATGAGCAGTTCTTC CASSYSGPNNEQFF
- TRBJ2-7 TRBV7-9 TRBD2 TGTGCCAGCAGCTTATCCTTCCAGCGGGAAGGTCGCGAGCAGTACTTC CASSLSFQREGREQYF
- TRBJ2-5 TRBV21-1 - TGTGCCAGCAGCACCTCACCGGGACTAGCGACCTTGTACCAAGAGACCCAGTACTTC CASSTSPGLATLYQETQYF
- TRBJ1-6 TRBV18 - TGTGCCAGCTCCGGACACGCTGATTCACCCCTCCACTTT CASSGHADSPLHF
- TRBJ2-1 TRBV15 TRBD2 TGTGCCACCAGCGAAGCGGGAGGGCCAACTTTCAATGAGCAGTTCTTC CATSEAGGPTFNEQFF
- TRBJ1-3 TRBV30 - TGTGCCCGAACAGACTCTGGAAACACCATATATTTT CARTDSGNTIYF